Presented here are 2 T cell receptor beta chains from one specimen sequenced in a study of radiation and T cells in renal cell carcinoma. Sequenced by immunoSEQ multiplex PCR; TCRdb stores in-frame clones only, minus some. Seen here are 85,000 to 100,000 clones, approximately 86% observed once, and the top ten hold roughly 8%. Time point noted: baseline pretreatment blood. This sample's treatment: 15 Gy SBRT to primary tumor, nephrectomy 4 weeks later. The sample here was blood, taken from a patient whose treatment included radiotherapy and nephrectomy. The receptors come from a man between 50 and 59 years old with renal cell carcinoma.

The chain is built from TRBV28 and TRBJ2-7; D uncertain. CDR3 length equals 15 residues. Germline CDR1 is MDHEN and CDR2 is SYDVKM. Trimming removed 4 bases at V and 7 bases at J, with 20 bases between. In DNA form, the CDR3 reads TGTGCCAGCAGTTCTCCGACAAGAACGATAAGGGAGCAGTACTTC. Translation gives CASSSPTRTIREQYF.

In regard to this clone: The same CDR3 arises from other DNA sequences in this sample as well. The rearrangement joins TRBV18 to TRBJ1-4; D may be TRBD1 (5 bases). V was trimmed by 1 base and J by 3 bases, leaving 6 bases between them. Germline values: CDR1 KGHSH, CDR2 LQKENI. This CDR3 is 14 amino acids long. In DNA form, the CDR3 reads TGTGCCAGCTCACCACGAGGGGCTAATGAAAAACTGTTTTTT. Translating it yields CASSPRGANEKLFF.